Presented here are 10 T cell receptor beta chains from one specimen sequenced in a study of T cell responses to AZD1222 COVID-19 vaccine. Sequencing used immunoSEQ multiplex PCR; TCRdb keeps in-frame clones, though not all of them. This table has around 110,000 clones, 70% to 90% appearing once. Material: peripheral blood, obtained on day 0 of MenACWY control vaccination. These receptors all stem from an adult in good health.

This chain links TRBV24-1 with TRBJ1-1; the D is unclear. This CDR3 region has 19 residues. Per the germline V gene, CDR1 is KGHDR and CDR2 is SFDVKD. The V end lost 4 bases, the J end lost 0 bases, and 23 bases lay between the germline ends. DNA for the CDR3: TGTGCCACCAGTGACACTACCTTATCGGGAAGCTTGCTGAACACTGAAGCTTTCTTT. It encodes CATSDTTLSGSLLNTEAFF.

J is TRBJ1-4 and V is TRBV6-6, with 10 positions matching TRBD1. V lost 6 bases to trimming and J lost 8 bases; unmatched junction nucleotides: 9. Germline V gene sequence: CDR1 MNHNY, CDR2 SVGAGI (reference sequence). CDR3 length equals 15 residues. The CDR3 bases are TGTGCCAGCAGCGACAGACAGGGGGCAGGGGAAAAACTGTTTTTT. It is translated as CASSDRQGAGEKLFF.

The J gene is TRBJ1-5, the V gene TRBV2; 9 positions agree with TRBD1. The CDR3 runs 16 residues. Trimming at V came to 5 bases and at J to 8 bases, leaving 13 bases not matched to a gene. Germline CDR1 and CDR2: SNHLY and FYNNEI. CDR3 in amino acids: CASSPWTGERDKPQHF. CDR3 nucleotide sequence: TGTGCCAGCAGTCCCTGGACAGGGGAGCGAGATAAGCCCCAGCATTTT.

This clone came up a few times. This chain joins TRBV9 and TRBJ1-6, with 11 bases lining up with TRBD1. V lost 0 bases, J lost 5 bases, and 4 bases stayed unmatched. CDR3 size: 17 residues. CDR1 is SGDLS and CDR2 is YYNGEE in the germline V gene. CDR3 residues: CASSVEDRGLHNSPLHF. For the CDR3, the DNA is TGTGCCAGCAGCGTAGAGGACAGGGGGCTACATAATTCACCCCTCCACTTT. Based on the CDR3 plus reference TRBV9 and TRBJ1-6, the full variable domain is DSGVTQTPKHLITATGQRVTLRCSPRSGDLSVYWYQQSLDQGLQFLIQYYNGEERAKGNILERFSAQQFPDLHSELNLSSLELGDSALYFCASSVEDRGLHNSPLHFGNGTRLTVT.

The chain couples TRBV14 to TRBJ1-1; D is perhaps TRBD1 (5 bases). V was pared by 5 bases and J by 5 bases, with 12 bases between. Per germline, CDR1 SGHDN and CDR2 FVKESK. CDR3 size: 13 residues. The chain's CDR3 is CASSSGLGTEAFF. As DNA, the CDR3 is TGTGCCAGCAGCTCAGGGTTGGGGACTGAAGCTTTCTTT.

The chain joins TRBV25-1 to TRBJ1-5; D remains ambiguous. Germline assignment: CDR1 MGHDK and CDR2 SYGVNS. This CDR3 contains 14 residues. V was clipped by 4 bases and J by 0 bases, with 7 bases between them. CDR3 DNA: TGTGCCAGCAGTGGTGGAAGTAGCAATCAGCCCCAGCATTTT. It codes for CASSGGSSNQPQHF.

The chain links TRBV4-3 to TRBJ1-6; TRBD1 agrees at 8 bases. Germline CDR1 and CDR2: LGHNA and YSLEER. The V and J ends lost 6 bases and 9 bases, in that order; junction bases with no gene match: 7. The CDR3 contains 14 residues. CDR3: CASREQGGASPLHF. In nucleotides, the CDR3 is TGCGCCAGCAGGGAACAGGGGGGGGCTTCACCCCTCCACTTT.

The chain uses TRBV29-1 and TRBJ1-2, with D perhaps matching TRBD1 (6 bases). Germline V gene sequence: CDR1 SQVTM, CDR2 ANQGSEA. The V end was cut by 3 bases, the J end by 8 bases, with 22 bases between. The CDR3 length is 15 residues. CDR3 coding DNA: TGCAGCGTTGATAATTGGGCAGGGGCGGGTCACGGCTACACCTTC. The encoded protein is CSVDNWAGAGHGYTF.

The chain uses TRBV4-2 and TRBJ1-6; weak D call: TRBD1 (5 bases). Germline CDR1 reads LGHNA; CDR2 reads YNFKEQ. The CDR3 has 17 amino acids. Deletions cut 1 base from V and 7 bases from J, with 17 bases between. The CDR3 loop reads CASSQGNRDRDNSPLHF. The CDR3 region has the DNA TGTGCCAGCAGCCAAGGAAACCGGGACCGAGACAATTCACCCCTCCACTTT.

This clone has more than one count but fewer than ten. This sequence joins TRBV24-1 and TRBJ2-3; D is uncertain. Germline assignment: CDR1 KGHDR and CDR2 SFDVKD. The CDR3 has 13 residues. V was trimmed by 9 bases and J by 3 bases, leaving 12 bases between them. CDR3 nucleotides: TGTGCCACCGAGAGACCGGGTACAGATACGCAGTATTTT. Translation: CATERPGTDTQYF.